These 10 T cell receptor beta chains were sequenced from one sample in a study of blood T cell repertoires in COVID-19. Clones were read by immunoSEQ multiplex PCR, and TCRdb kept only the in-frame ones, dropping some. Of 75,000 to 100,000 clones in the sample, 70% to 90% are singletons; the top ten hold approximately 7.4%. Sequencing was done on a sample of peripheral blood. The receptors were sampled from a human donor with acute or convalescent COVID-19. The donor label of this sample is uncertain.

This chain connects TRBV7-3 to TRBJ2-1; 10 bases match TRBD2. This CDR3 region has 16 residues. CDR1 and CDR2 from the germline V gene are SGHTA and FQGTGA. The V and J ends lost 0 bases and 5 bases, in that order; junction bases with no gene match: 4. The CDR3 DNA reads as TGTGCCAGCAGCTTAACCCCTAGCGGGGGTAACAATGAGCAGTTCTTC. It yields the protein CASSLTPSGGNNEQFF.

This chain links TRBV28 with TRBJ2-2, with 7 bases identical to TRBD2. This CDR3 is built from 14 residues. Trimming took 8 bases from V and 6 from J; bases not matched to a gene: 9. Per germline, CDR1 MDHEN and CDR2 SYDVKM. The CDR3 here is CASGNVGGAGELFF. For the CDR3, the DNA is TGTGCCAGCGGTAACGTTGGGGGGGCCGGGGAGCTGTTTTTT.

The chain employs TRBV2 and TRBJ2-3, with unresolved D. V was cut by 6 bases and J by 2 bases, with 21 bases left in between. This CDR3 contains 17 residues. CDR1 is SNHLY, CDR2 FYNNEI, per germline. The CDR3 DNA is TGTGCCAGCAGGGCCCGAAGTGGGCAGCTCACCACAGATACGCAGTATTTT. Protein sequence: CASRARSGQLTTDTQYF. The full variable domain, completed using reference TRBV2 and TRBJ2-3, is EPEVTQTPSHQVTQMGQEVILRCVPISNHLYFYWYRQILGQKVEFLVSFYNNEISEKSEIFDDQFSVERPDGSNFTLKIRSTKLEDSAMYFCASRARSGQLTTDTQYFGPGTRLTVL.

The chain carries TRBV6-1 and TRBJ1-1; TRBD1 matches 7 bases. The CDR3 length is 15 residues. Looked up from germline, CDR1 is MNHNS and CDR2 is SASEGT. Trimming cost V 3 bases and J 1 base; bases outside gene matches: 5. The CDR3 protein is CASSERGLENTEAFF. The CDR3 DNA is TGTGCCAGCAGTGAGAGGGGGCTCGAGAACACTGAAGCTTTCTTT.

This chain links TRBV5-1 with TRBJ1-1; unclear D gene. Trimming took off 4 bases at V and 0 bases at J, with 7 bases between the two ends. CDR1 is SGHRS, CDR2 YFSETQ, per germline. The length of the CDR3 is 13 residues. The CDR3 nucleotides are TGCGCCAGCAGCACCGACATGAACACTGAAGCTTTCTTT. Its protein is CASSTDMNTEAFF.

The gene calls are TRBV4-1 and TRBJ2-6; possibly TRBD1 for D (6 bases). The CDR3 covers 16 residues. Between the trimmed V and J ends, which lost 2 bases and 1 base, there was a span of 9 bases. Germline V gene data show CDR1 as MGHRA and CDR2 as YSYEKL. The CDR3 sequence is CASSQHRVSGANVLTF. In nucleotides, the CDR3 is TGCGCCAGCAGCCAACACAGGGTTTCTGGGGCCAACGTCCTGACTTTC.

V gene TRBV10-3 combines with J gene TRBJ1-6, with D tentatively TRBD1 (5 bases). Germline V gene sequence: CDR1 ENHRY, CDR2 SYGVKD. The CDR3 covers 15 residues. V was cut by 6 bases and J by 8 bases, with 17 bases left in between. The CDR3 DNA sequence: TGTGCCATCAGCCGGGCGCAGGGTAGTGATTCACCCCTCCACTTT. Its protein is CAISRAQGSDSPLHF.

This chain joins TRBV18 and TRBJ1-3; possibly TRBD1 for D (6 bases). The germline V gene encodes CDR1 KGHSH and CDR2 LQKENI. CDR3 size: 16 residues. V was trimmed by 3 bases and J by 0 bases, leaving 12 bases between them. The CDR3 here is CASSPTGFSSGNTIYF. In nucleotides, the CDR3 is TGTGCCAGCTCACCGACAGGCTTCTCCTCTGGAAACACCATATATTTT.

The gene calls are TRBV27 and TRBJ2-1; D is possibly TRBD2 (6 bases). The CDR3 loop spans 14 amino acids. Germline CDR1 and CDR2: MNHEY and SMNVEV (reference sequence). Trimming took off 1 base at V and 7 bases at J, with 11 bases between the two ends. This CDR3 reads CASSLFSGVNEQFF. The CDR3 coding sequence is TGTGCCAGCAGTTTATTCTCGGGGGTTAATGAGCAGTTCTTC.

The chain combines TRBV7-8 with TRBJ2-6; D ambiguous. Germline values: CDR1 SGHVS, CDR2 FQNEAQ. The CDR3 consists of 16 residues. Trimming shortened V by 3 bases and J by 0 bases, and 9 bases separated the two germline ends. The CDR3 coding sequence is TGTGCCAGCAGCTTCAGACGGGTCTCTGGGGCCAACGTCCTGACTTTC. Protein product: CASSFRRVSGANVLTF. Complete variable domain (other parts from reference TRBV7-8 and TRBJ2-6): GAGVSQSPRYKVAKRGQDVALRCDPISGHVSLFWYQQALGQGPEFLTYFQNEAQLDKSGLPSDRFFAERPEGSVSTLKIQRTQQEDSAVYLCASSFRRVSGANVLTFGAGSRLTVL.